Each of the 3 T cell receptor beta chains below was sequenced from the same sample in a study of T-cell reconstitution after alpha-beta-depleted transplantation in children. During its preparation, the TCRbeta library received unique molecular identifiers. Using its own MiXCR run on the PCR reads, TCRdb lists one record per CDR3 protein. The data contain 200,000 to 250,000 distinct CDR3 sequences, around 12% of them singletons. The sample consisted of PBMCs from the stem cell graft donor, taken from the stem cell graft. Source of these receptors: a human donor who donated a stem cell graft to a child with acute lymphoblastic leukemia.

This clonotype was counted many times. This sequence joins TRBV24-1 and TRBJ2-1, with 7 bases matching TRBD1. Germline values: CDR1 KGHDR, CDR2 SFDVKD. V lost 9 bases, J lost 7 bases, and 8 bases stayed unmatched. This CDR3 has 13 amino acids. CDR3 amino acids: CATGRQGRNEQFF. For the CDR3, the DNA is TGTGCCACCGGCAGACAGGGAAGGAATGAGCAGTTCTTC.

This clonotype has at least ten counts. This rearrangement joins TRBV4-1 to TRBJ2-1; TRBD2 matches at 8 bases. Germline CDR1 reads MGHRA; CDR2 reads YSYEKL. Trimming removed 0 bases from V and 2 bases from J; junction bases left unmatched: 6. The CDR3 spans 17 residues. CDR3 coding DNA: TGCGCCAGCAGCCAAGACGAAACTAGCGGAACCTACAATGAGCAGTTCTTC. Its protein is CASSQDETSGTYNEQFF.

This clonotype was counted ten times or more. The gene calls are TRBV20-1 and TRBJ1-1; D unresolved. Germline V gene lookup returns CDR1 DFQATT and CDR2 SNEGSKA (reference sequence). The CDR3 covers 11 residues. V gave up 3 bases and J gave up 5 bases, with 7 bases separating them. The CDR3 nucleotides read TGCAGTGCTAGCGTCCAAACTGAAGCTTTCTTT. This gives the protein CSASVQTEAFF.